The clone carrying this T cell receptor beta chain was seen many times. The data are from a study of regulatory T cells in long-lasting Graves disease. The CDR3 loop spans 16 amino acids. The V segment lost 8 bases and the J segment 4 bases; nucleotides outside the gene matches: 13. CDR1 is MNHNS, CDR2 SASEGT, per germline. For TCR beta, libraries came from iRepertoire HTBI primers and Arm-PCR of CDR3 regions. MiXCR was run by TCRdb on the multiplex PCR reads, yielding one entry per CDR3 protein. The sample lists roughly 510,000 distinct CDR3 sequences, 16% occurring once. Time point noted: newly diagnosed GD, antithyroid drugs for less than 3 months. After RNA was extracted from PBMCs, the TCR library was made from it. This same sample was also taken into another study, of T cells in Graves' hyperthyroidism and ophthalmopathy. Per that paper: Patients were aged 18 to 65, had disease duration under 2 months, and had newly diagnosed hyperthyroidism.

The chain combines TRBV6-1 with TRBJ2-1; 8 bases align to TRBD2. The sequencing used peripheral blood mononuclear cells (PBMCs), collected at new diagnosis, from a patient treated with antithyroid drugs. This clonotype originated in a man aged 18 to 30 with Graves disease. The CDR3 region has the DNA TGTGCCAGCTTCGATCGGCGGGCTAGCGGGTACAATGAGCAGTTCTTC. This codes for CASFDRRASGYNEQFF.